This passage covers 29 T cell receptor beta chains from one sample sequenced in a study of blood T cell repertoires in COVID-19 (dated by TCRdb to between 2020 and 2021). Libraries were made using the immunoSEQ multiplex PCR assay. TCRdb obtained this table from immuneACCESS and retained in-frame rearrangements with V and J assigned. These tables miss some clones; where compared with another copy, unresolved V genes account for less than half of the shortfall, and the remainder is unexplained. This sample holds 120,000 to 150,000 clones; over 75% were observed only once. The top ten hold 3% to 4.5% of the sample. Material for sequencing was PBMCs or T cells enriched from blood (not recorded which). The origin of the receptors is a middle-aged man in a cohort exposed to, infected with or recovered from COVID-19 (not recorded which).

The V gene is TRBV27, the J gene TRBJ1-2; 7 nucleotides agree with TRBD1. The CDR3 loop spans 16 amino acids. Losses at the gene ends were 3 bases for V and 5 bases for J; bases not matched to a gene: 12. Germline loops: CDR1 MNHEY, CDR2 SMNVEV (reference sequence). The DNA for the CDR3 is TGTGCCAGCAGTTTCCTGGGACAGACTAAGTTTTATGGCTACACCTTC. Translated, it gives CASSFLGQTKFYGYTF.

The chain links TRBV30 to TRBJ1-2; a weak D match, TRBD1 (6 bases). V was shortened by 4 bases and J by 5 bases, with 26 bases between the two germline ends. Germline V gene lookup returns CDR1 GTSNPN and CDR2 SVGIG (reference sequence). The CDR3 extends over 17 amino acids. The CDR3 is CAWIGPGGLLSGYGYTF. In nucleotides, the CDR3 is TGTGCCTGGATCGGTCCCGGGGGGCTCCTCTCGGGTTATGGCTACACCTTC.

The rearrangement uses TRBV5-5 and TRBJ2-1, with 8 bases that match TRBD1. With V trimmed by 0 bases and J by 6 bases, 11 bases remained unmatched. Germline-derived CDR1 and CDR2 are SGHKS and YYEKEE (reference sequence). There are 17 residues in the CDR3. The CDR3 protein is CASSLAPPGQAPNEQFF. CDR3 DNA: TGTGCCAGCAGCTTGGCTCCCCCGGGACAGGCTCCCAATGAGCAGTTCTTC.

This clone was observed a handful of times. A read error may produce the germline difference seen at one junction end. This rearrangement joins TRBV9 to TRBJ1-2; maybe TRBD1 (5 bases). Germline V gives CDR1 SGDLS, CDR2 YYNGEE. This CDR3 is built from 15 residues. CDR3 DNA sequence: TGTGCCAGCAGCTTATCAAGACAGTTGAACTACGGCTACACCTTC. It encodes CASSLSRQLNYGYTF.

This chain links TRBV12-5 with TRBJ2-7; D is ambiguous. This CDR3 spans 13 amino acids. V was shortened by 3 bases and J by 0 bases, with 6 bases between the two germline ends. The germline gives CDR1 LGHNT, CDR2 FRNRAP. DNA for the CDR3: TGTGCTAGTGGTTTTGGAGTCTCCTACGAGCAGTACTTC. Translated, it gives CASGFGVSYEQYF.

The CDR3 nucleotides read TGTGCCAGCAGTCTCGGGACATTGCCCGGCTACACCTTC. Its protein is CASSLGTLPGYTF. The chain recombines TRBV12-3 or TRBV12-4 with TRBJ1-2; a weak D match, TRBD1 (6 bases). V was trimmed by 5 bases and J by 8 bases, leaving 15 bases between them. The CDR3 consists of 13 residues.

The chain's CDR3 is CAIMTGTGAFEGYTF. The CDR3, as DNA: TGTGCCATCATGACGGGTACAGGGGCATTCGAGGGCTACACCTTC. The chain joins TRBV10-3 to TRBJ1-2; 7 positions match TRBD1. This CDR3 has 15 residues. J gave up 8 bases and V 7 bases, and 16 bases lay outside the gene matches. From germline, CDR1 is ENHRY and CDR2 SYGVKD.

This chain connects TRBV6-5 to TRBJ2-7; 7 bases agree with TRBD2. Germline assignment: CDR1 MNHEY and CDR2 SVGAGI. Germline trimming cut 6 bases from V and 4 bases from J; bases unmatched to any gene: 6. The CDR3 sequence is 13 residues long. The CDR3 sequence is CASSSRGDYEQYF. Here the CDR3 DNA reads TGTGCCAGCAGCTCACGGGGGGATTACGAGCAGTACTTC.

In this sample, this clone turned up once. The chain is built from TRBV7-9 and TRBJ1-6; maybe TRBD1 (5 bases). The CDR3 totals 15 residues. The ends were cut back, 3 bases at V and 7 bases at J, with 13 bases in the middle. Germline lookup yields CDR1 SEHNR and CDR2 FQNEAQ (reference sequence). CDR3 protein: CASSFGAGENSPLHF. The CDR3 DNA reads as TGTGCCAGCAGCTTTGGGGCAGGAGAAAATTCACCCCTCCACTTT.

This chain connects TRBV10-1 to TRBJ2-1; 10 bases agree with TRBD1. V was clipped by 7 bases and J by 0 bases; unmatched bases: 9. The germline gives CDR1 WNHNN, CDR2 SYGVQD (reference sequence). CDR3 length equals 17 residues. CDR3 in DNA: TGCGCCAGCAACTCTCGGGACAGGGGATCCTCCTACAATGAGCAGTTCTTC. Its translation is CASNSRDRGSSYNEQFF.

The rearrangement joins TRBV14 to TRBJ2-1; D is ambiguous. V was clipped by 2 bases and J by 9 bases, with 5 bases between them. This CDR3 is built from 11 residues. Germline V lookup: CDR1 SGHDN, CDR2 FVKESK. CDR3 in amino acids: CASSQWSEQFF. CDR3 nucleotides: TGTGCCAGCAGCCAATGGAGTGAGCAGTTCTTC.

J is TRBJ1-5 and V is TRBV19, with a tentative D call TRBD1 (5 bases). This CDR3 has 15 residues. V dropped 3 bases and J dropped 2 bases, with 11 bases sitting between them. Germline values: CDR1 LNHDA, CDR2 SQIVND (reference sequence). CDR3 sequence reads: CASSIGGVGNQPQHF. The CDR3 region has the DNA TGTGCCAGTAGTATCGGAGGGGTAGGCAATCAGCCCCAGCATTTT.

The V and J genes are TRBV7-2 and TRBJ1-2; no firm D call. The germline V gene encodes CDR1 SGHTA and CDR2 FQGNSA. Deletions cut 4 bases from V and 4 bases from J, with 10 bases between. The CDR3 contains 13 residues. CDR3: CASSSKESYGYTF. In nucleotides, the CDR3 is TGTGCCAGCAGCTCCAAAGAGAGCTATGGCTACACCTTC. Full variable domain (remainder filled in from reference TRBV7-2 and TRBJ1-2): GAGVSQSPSNKVTEKGKDVELRCDPISGHTALYWYRQSLGQGLEFLIYFQGNSAPDKSGLPSDRFSAERTGGSVSTLTIQRTQQEDSAVYLCASSSKESYGYTFGSGTRLTVV.

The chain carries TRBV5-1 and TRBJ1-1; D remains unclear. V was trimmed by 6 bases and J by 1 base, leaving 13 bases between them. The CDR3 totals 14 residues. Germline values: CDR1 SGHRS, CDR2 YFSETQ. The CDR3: CASNERSGNTEAFF. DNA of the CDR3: TGCGCCAGCAACGAGAGGTCCGGGAACACTGAAGCTTTCTTT.

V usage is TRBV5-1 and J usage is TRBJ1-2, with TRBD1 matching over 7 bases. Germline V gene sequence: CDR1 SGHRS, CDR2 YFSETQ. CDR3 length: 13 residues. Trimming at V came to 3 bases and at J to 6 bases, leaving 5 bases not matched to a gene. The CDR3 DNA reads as TGCGCCAGCAGCTCTGGACAGGATAATGGCTACACCTTC. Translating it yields CASSSGQDNGYTF.

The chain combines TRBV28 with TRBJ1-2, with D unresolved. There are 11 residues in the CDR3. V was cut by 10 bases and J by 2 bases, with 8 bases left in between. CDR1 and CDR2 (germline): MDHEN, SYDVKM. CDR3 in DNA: TGTGCCACCCAGACAAACTATGGCTACACCTTC. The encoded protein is CATQTNYGYTF.

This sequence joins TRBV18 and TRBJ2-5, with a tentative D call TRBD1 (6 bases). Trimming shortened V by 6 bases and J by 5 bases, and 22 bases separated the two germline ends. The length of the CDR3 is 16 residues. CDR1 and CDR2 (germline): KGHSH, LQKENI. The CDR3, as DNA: TGTGCCAGCTCGGCCAGTGGCAGGGGAGTTGGGGAGACCCAGTACTTC. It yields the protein CASSASGRGVGETQYF.

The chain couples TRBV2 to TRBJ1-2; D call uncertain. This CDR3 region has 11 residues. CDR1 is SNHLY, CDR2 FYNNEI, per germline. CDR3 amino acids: CASRWAYGYTF. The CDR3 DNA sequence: TGTGCGTCCCGATGGGCCTATGGCTACACCTTC. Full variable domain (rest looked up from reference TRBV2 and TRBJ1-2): EPEVTQTPSHQVTQMGQEVILRCVPISNHLYFYWYRQILGQKVEFLVSFYNNEISEKSEIFDDQFSVERPDGSNFTLKIRSTKLEDSAMYFCASRWAYGYTFGSGTRLTVV.

The CDR3 DNA reads as TGCGCCAGCAGCCAAGGGACAGGCTCTGGAAACACCATATATTTT. Translation gives CASSQGTGSGNTIYF. This chain links TRBV4-3 with TRBJ1-3; 7 bases agree with TRBD1. V shed 1 base and J 0 bases; nucleotides not matched to a gene: 0. Germline V lookup: CDR1 LGHNA, CDR2 YSLEER. This CDR3 contains 15 residues.

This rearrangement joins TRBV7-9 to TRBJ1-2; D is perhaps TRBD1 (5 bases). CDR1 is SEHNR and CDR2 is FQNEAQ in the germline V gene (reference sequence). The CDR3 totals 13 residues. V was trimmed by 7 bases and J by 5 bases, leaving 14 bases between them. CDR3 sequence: CASTLGAGYGYTF. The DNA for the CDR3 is TGTGCCAGCACTCTAGGGGCAGGTTATGGCTACACCTTC. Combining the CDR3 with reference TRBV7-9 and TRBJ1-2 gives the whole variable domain DTGVSQNPRHKITKRGQNVTFRCDPISEHNRLYWYRQTLGQGPEFLTYFQNEAQLEKSRLLSDRFSAERPKGSFSTLEIQRTEQGDSAMYLCASTLGAGYGYTFGSGTRLTVV.

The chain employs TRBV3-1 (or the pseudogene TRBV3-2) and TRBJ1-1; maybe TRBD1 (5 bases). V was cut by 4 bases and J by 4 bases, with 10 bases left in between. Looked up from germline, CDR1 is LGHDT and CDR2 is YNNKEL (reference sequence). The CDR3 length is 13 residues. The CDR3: CASSLLGGTEAFF. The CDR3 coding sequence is TGTGCCAGCAGCCTGCTGGGGGGCACTGAAGCTTTCTTT.

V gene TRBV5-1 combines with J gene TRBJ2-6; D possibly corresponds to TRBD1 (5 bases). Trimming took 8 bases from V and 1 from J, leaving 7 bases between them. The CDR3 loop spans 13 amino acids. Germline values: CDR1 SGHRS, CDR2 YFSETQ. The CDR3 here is CASQGSGANVLTF. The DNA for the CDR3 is TGCGCCAGTCAGGGTTCTGGGGCCAACGTCCTGACTTTC.

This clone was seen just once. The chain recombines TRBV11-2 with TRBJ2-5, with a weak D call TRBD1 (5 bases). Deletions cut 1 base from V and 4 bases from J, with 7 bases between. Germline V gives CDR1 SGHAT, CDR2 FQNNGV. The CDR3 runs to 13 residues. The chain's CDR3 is CASSLGGGETQYF. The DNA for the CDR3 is TGTGCCAGCAGCTTAGGGGGCGGAGAGACCCAGTACTTC.

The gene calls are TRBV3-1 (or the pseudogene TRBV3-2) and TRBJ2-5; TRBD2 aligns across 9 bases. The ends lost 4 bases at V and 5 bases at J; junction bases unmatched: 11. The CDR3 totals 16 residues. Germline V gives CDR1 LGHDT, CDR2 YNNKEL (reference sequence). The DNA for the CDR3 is TGTGCCAGCAGCCTCCAATTGGGACTAGCCACGGAGACCCAGTACTTC. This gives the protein CASSLQLGLATETQYF.

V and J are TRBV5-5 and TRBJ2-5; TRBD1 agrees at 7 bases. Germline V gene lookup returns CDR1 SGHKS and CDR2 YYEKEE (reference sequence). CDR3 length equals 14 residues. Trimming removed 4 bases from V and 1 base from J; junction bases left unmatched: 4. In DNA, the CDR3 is TGTGCCAGCAGCAAGGACAGGCCCCAAGAGACCCAGTACTTC. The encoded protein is CASSKDRPQETQYF.

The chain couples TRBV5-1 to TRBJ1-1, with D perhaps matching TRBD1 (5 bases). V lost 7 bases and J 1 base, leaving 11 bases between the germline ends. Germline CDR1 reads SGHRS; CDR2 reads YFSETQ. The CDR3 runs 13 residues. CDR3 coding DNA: TGCGCCAGCGGGTCGCAGGGGAACACTGAAGCTTTCTTT. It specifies CASGSQGNTEAFF. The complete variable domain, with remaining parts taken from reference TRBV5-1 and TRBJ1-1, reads KAGVTQTPRYLIKTRGQQVTLSCSPISGHRSVSWYQQTPGQGLQFLFEYFSETQRNKGNFPGRFSGRQFSNSRSEMNVSTLELGDSALYLCASGSQGNTEAFFGQGTRLTVV.

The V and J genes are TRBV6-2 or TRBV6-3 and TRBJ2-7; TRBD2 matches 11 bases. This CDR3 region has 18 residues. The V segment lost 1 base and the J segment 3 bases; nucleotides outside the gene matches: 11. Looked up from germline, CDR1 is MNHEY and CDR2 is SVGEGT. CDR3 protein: CASSYWGLAALMNYEQYF. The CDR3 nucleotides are TGTGCCAGCAGTTACTGGGGACTAGCGGCCTTGATGAACTACGAGCAGTACTTC.

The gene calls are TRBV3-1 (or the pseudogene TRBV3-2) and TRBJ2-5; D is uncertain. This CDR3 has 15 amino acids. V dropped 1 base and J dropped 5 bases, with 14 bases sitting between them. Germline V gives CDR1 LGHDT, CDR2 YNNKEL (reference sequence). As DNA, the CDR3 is TGTGCCAGCAGCCAAGGTCGGCGGATACCTGAGACCCAGTACTTC. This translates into CASSQGRRIPETQYF.

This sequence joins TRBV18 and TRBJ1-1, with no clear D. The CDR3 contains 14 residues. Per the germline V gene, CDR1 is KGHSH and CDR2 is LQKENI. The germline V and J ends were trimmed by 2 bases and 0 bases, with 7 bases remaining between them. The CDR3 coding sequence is TGTGCCAGCTCACCAGAGCTATTGAACACTGAAGCTTTCTTT. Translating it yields CASSPELLNTEAFF.